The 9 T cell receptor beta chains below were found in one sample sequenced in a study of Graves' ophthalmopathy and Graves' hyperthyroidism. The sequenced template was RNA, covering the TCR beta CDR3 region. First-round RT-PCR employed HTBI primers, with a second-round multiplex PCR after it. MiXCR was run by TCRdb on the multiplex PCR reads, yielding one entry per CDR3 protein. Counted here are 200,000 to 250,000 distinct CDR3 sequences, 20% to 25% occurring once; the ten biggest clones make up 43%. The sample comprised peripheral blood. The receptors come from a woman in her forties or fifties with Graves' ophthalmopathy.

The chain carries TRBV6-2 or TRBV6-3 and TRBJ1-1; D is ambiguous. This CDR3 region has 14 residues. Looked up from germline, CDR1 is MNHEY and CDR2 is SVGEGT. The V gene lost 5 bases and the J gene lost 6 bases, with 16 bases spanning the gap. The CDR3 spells CASSRLSTFPEAFF. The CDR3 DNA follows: TGTGCCAGCAGTCGTCTCAGCACTTTTCCTGAAGCTTTCTTT.

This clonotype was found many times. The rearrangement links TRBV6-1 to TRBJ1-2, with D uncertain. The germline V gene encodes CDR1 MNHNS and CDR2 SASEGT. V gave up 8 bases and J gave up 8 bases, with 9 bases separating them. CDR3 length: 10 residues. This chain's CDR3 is CASHFGGYTF. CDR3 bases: TGTGCCAGCCACTTCGGAGGCTACACCTTC.

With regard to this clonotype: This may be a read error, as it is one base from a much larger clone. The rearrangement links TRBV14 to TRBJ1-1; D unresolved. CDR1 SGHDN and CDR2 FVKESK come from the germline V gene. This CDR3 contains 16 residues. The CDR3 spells CAISRGSVTLYTEAFF. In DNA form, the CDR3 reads TGTGCCATCAGCCGGGGTTCCGTTACTTTGTACACTGAAGCTTTCTTT.

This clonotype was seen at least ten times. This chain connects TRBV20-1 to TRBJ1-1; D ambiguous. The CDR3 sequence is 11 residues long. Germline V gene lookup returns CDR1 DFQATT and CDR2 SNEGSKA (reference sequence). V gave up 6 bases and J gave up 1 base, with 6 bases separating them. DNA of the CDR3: TGCAGTGCCGTGGGGAACACTGAAGCTTTCTTT. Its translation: CSAVGNTEAFF.

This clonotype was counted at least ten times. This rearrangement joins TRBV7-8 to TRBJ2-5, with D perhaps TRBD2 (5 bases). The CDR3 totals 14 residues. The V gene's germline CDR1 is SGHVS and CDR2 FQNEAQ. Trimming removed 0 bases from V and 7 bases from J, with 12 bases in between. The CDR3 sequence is CASSLAEAVGTQYF. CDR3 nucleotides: TGTGCCAGCAGCTTAGCGGAGGCAGTCGGGACCCAGTACTTC.

The CDR3 is CASSQDPTGGKVGNTIYF. The CDR3 bases are TGTGCCAGCAGCCAAGATCCAACAGGGGGCAAAGTCGGAAACACCATATATTTT. This chain connects TRBV4-2 to TRBJ1-3; 9 positions agree with TRBD1. CDR1 and CDR2 (germline): LGHNA, YNFKEQ. With V trimmed by 0 bases and J by 4 bases, 10 bases remained unmatched. The CDR3 is 18 residues long.

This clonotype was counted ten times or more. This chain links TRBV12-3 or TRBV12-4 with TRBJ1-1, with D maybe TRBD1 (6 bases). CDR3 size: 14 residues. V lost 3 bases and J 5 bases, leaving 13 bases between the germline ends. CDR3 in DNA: TGTGCCAGCAGTTTCGCGGGGGCGCGAACTGAAGCTTTCTTT. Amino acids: CASSFAGARTEAFF.

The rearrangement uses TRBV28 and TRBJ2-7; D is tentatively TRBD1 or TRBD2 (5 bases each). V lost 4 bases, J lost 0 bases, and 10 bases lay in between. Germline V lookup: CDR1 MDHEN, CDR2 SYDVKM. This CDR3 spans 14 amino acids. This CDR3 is CASSWGSSSYEQYF. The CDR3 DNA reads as TGTGCCAGCAGTTGGGGGAGTAGCTCCTACGAGCAGTACTTC.

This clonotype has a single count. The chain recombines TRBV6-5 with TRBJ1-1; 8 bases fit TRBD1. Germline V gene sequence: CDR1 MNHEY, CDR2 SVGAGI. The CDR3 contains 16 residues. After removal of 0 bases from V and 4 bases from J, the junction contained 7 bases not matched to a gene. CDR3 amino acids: CASSYSSGGSGTEAFF. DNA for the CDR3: TGTGCCAGCAGTTACTCCTCAGGGGGCAGCGGCACTGAAGCTTTCTTT.